A single sample is the source of the 8 T cell receptor beta chains below, sequenced in a study of T cells expressing NK-cell markers. TCRdb re-called the 5' RACE reads and gives one entry per CDR3 protein, without DNA. The specimen's table records 200,000 to 300,000 distinct CDR3 sequences. What was sequenced was blood T cells: a sorted CD56 or NKG2C T cell subset, CD4+ or CD8+ T cells, or bulk PBMC T cells (not recorded which). These TCRs come from a man aged 18 to 35 in good health.

The chain couples TRBV4-3 to TRBJ2-2; TCRdb lists TRBD2, though no DNA is available to test this call. The CDR3 contains 18 residues. Germline lookup yields CDR1 LGHNA and CDR2 YSLEER. The CDR3 spells CASSQVLSLAGGGGELFF.

The chain uses TRBV9 and TRBJ2-5. CDR1 SGDLS and CDR2 YYNGEE come from the germline V gene. The CDR3 covers 14 residues. The CDR3 loop reads CASSAPSGVETQYF.

The J gene is TRBJ2-1, the V gene TRBV4-3; TCRdb outputs TRBD1, but without DNA this stays unchecked. CDR3 length equals 16 residues. Germline CDR1 reads LGHNA; CDR2 reads YSLEER. Here the CDR3 reads CASSQGVAGLGNEQFF.

This chain connects TRBV7-2 to TRBJ2-2. Germline V gene data show CDR1 as SGHTA and CDR2 as FQGNSA. The CDR3 has 13 amino acids. Here the CDR3 reads CASSSRSAGELFF.

The chain joins TRBV7-9 to TRBJ2-3; TCRdb's assignment of TRBD1 cannot be checked, as there is no DNA. CDR3 length: 15 residues. The V gene's germline CDR1 is SEHNR and CDR2 FQNEAQ (reference sequence). CDR3 sequence reads: CASSRGQDYIDTQYF.

CDR3 in amino acids: CASSQDGTGPRQYF. The chain couples TRBV4-3 to TRBJ2-3; TCRdb names TRBD1, which stays unverified in the absence of DNA. Germline V gives CDR1 LGHNA, CDR2 YSLEER. This CDR3 is built from 14 residues.

The CDR3 sequence is CASSSAGVGNEQFF. The chain combines TRBV12-3 or TRBV12-4 with TRBJ2-1. This CDR3 spans 14 amino acids.

V is TRBV29-1 and J is TRBJ2-1; TCRdb calls TRBD1, which cannot be checked without DNA. The CDR3 runs to 14 residues. Germline CDR1 reads SQVTM; CDR2 reads ANQGSEA. This CDR3 is CSVAMGTELNEQFF.